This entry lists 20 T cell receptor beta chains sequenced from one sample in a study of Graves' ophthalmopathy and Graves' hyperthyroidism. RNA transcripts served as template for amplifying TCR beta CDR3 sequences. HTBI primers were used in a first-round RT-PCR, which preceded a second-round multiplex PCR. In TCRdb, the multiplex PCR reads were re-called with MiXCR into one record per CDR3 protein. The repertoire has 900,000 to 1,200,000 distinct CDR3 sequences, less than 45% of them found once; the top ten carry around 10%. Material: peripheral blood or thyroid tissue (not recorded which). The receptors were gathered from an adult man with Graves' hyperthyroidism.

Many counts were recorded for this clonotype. CDR3 bases: TGTGCCAGCAGTCCTAGACAGGGGTACGGAAACACCATATATTTT. It codes for CASSPRQGYGNTIYF. The chain couples TRBV7-2 to TRBJ1-3, with 8 bases lining up with TRBD1. The junction had 8 bases not matched to a gene; V was cut back by 6 bases and J by 4 bases. The CDR3 spans 15 residues. Germline V gives CDR1 SGHTA, CDR2 FQGNSA.

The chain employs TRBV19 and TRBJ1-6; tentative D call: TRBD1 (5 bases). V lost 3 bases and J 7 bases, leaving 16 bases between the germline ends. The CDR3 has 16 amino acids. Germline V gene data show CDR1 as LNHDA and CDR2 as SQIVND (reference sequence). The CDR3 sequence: CASSIGGALDNSPLHF. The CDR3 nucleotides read TGTGCCAGTAGTATCGGCGGGGCACTCGACAATTCACCCCTCCACTTT.

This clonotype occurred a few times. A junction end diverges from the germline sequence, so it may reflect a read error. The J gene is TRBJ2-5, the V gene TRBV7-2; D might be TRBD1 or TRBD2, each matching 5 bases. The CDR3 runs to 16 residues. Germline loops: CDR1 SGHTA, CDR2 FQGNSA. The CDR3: CASRLTRQNHQEAQYF. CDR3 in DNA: TGTGCCAGCAGACTTACTAGACAGAACCACCAAGAGGCCCAGTACTTC. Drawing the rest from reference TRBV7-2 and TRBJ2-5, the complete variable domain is GAGVSQSPSNKVTEKGKDVELRCDPISGHTALYWYRQSLGQGLEFLIYFQGNSAPDKSGLPSDRFSAERTGGSVSTLTIQRTQQEDSAVYLCASRLTRQNHQEAQYFGPGTRLLVL.

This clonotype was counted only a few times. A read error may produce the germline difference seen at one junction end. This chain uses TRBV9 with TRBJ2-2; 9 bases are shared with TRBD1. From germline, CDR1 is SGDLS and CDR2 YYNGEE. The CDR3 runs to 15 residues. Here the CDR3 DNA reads TGTGCCAGCAGCGTCGGGACAGGGAACACTGGGGAGCTGTTTTTT. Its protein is CASSVGTGNTGELFF.

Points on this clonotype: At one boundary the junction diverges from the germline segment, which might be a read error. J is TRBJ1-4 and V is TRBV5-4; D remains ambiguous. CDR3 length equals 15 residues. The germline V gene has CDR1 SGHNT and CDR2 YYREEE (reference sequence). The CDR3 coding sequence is TGTGCCAGCAGCCCTCCGGCTGCAACTAATGAGAAACTGTTTTTT. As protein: CASSPPAATNEKLFF.

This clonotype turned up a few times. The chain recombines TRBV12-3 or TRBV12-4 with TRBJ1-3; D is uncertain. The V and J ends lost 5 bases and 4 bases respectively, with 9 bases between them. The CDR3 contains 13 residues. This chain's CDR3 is CASSPMPGNTIYF. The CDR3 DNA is TGTGCCAGCAGTCCAATGCCGGGAAACACCATATATTTT.

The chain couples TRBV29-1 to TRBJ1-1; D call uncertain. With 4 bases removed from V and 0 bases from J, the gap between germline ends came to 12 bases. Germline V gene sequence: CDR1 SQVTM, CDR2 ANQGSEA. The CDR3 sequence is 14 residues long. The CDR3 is CSVVRGRLNTEAFF. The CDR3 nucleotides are TGCAGCGTTGTACGGGGTCGGCTGAACACTGAAGCTTTCTTT.

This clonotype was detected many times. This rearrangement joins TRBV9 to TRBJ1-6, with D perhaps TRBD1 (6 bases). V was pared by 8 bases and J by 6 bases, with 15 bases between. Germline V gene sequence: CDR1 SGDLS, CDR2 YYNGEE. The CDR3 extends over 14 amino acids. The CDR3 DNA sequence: TGTGCCAGTCAAGGGGGGCTCTCTAATTCACCCCTCCACTTT. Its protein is CASQGGLSNSPLHF.

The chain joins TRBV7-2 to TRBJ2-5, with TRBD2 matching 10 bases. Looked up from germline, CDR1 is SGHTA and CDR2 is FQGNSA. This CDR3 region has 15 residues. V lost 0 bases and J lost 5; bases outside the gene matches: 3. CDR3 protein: CASSLAPAGGETQYF. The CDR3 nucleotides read TGTGCCAGCAGCTTAGCGCCAGCGGGAGGGGAGACCCAGTACTTC.

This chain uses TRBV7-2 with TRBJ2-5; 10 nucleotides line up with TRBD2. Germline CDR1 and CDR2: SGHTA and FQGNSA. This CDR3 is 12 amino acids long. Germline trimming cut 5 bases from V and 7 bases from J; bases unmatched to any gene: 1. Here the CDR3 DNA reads TGTGCCAGCAGCCCTAGCGGGGGGACCCAGTACTTC. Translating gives CASSPSGGTQYF.

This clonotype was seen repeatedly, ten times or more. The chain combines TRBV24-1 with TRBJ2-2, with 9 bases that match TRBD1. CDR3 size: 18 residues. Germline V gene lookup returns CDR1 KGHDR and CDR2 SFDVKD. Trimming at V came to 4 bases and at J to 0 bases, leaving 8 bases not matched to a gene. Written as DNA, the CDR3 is TGTGCCACCAGTGACACCTCCGGACAGGGGTCGAACACCGGGGAGCTGTTTTTT. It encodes CATSDTSGQGSNTGELFF.

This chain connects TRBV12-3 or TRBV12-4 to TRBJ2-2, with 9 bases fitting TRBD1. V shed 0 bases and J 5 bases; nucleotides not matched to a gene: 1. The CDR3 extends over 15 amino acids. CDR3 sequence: CASSLAGTGTGELFF. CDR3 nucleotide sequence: TGTGCCAGCAGTTTAGCAGGGACAGGGACCGGGGAGCTGTTTTTT.

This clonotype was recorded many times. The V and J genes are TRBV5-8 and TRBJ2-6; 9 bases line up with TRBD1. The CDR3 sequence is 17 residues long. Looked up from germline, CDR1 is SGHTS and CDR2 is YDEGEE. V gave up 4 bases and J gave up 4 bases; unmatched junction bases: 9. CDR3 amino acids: CASSRPTGGPGANVLTF. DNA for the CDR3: TGTGCCAGCAGCAGACCGACAGGGGGGCCCGGGGCCAACGTCCTGACTTTC.

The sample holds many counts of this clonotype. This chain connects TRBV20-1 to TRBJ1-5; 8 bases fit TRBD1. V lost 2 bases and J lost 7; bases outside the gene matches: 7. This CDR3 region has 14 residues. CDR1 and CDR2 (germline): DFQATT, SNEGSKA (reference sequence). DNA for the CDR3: TGCAGTGCTAGAAAAGGACAGGGTGGACAGCCCCAGCATTTT. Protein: CSARKGQGGQPQHF.

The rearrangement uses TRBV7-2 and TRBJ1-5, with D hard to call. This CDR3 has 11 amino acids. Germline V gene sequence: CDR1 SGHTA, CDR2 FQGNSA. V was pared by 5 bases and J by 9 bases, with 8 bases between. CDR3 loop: CASSPSGPQHF. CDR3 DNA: TGTGCCAGCAGCCCCAGCGGGCCCCAGCATTTT.

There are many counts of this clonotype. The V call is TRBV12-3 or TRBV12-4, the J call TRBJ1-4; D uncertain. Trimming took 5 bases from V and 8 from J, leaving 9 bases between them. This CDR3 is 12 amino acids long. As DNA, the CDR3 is TGTGCCAGCAGTAAGCTCGGGGAAAAACTGTTTTTT. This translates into CASSKLGEKLFF.

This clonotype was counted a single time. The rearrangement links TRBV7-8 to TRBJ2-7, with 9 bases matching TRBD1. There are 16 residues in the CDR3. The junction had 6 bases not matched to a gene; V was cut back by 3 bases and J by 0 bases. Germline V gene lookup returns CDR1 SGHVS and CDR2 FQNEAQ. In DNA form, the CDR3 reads TGTGCCAGCAGCTTCCGGGACAGGGCCAGCTCCTACGAGCAGTACTTC. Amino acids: CASSFRDRASSYEQYF.

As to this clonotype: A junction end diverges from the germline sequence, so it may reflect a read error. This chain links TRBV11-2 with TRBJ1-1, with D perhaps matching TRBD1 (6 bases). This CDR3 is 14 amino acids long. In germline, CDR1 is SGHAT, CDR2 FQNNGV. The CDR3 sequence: CAISLGTLNTEAFF. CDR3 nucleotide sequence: TGTGCCATCAGCCTAGGGACACTGAACACTGAAGCTTTCTTT.

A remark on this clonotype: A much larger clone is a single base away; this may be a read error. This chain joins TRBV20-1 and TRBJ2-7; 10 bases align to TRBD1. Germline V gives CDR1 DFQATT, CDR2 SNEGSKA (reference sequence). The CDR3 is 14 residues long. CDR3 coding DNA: TGCAGTGCTGTCCGACAGGGGGCCTCCTACGAGCAGCACTTC. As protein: CSAVRQGASYEQHF.

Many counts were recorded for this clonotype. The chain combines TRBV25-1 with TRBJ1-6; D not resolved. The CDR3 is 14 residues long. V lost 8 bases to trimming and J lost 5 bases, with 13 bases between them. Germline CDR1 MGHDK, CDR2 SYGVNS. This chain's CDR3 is CASRRAVDNSPLHF. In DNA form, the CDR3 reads TGTGCCAGCCGGAGGGCGGTTGATAATTCACCCCTCCACTTT.